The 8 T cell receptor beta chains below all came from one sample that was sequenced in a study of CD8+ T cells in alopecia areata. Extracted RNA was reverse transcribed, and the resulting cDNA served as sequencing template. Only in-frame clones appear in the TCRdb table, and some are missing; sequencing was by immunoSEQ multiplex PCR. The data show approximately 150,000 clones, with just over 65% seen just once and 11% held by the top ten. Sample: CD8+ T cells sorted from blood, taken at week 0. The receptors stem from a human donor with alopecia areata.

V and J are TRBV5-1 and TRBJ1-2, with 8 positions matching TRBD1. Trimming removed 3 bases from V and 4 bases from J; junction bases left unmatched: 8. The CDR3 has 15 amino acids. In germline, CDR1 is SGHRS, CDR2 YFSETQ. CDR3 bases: TGCGCCAGCAGCTGGAAGGACAGGGATCCCTATGGCTACACCTTC. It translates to CASSWKDRDPYGYTF.

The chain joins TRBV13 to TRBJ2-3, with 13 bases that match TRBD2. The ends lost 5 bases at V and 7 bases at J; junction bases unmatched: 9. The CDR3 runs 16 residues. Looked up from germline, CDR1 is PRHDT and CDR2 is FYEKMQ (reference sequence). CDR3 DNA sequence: TGTGCCAGCAGCCCCGGGACTAGCGGGGTCCTGAATACGCAGTATTTT. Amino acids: CASSPGTSGVLNTQYF.

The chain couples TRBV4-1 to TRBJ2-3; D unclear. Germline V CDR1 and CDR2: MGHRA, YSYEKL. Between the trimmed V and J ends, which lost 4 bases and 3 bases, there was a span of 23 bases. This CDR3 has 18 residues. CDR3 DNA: TGCGCCAGCAGCCGAGCTGCATCGGTTTCGCGGTCAACAGATACGCAGTATTTT. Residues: CASSRAASVSRSTDTQYF.

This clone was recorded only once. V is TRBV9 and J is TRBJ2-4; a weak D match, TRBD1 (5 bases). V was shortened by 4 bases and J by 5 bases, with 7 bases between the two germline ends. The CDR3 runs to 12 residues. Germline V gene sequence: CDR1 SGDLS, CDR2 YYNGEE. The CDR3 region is CASSTGENIQYF. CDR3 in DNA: TGTGCCAGCAGCACAGGAGAAAACATTCAGTACTTC.

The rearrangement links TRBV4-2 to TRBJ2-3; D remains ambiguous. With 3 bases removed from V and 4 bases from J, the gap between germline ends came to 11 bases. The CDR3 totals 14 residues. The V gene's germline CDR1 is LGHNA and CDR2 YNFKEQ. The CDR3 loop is CASSHLIAADTQYF. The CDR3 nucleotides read TGTGCCAGCAGCCATCTCATTGCAGCAGATACGCAGTATTTT.

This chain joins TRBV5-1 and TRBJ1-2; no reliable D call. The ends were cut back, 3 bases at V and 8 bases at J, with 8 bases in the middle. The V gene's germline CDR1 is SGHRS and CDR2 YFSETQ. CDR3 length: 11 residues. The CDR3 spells CASSSYGGYTF. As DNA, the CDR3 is TGCGCCAGCAGCTCCTATGGAGGCTACACCTTC.

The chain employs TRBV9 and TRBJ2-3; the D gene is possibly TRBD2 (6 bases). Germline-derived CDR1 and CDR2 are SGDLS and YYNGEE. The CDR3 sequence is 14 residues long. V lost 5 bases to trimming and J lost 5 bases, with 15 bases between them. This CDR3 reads CASSSGLRGDTQYF. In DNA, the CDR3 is TGTGCCAGCAGTTCGGGACTCCGAGGAGATACGCAGTATTTT.

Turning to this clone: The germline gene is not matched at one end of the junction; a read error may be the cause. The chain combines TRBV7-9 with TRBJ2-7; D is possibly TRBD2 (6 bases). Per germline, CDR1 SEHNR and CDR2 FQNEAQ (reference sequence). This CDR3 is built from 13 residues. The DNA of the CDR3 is TGTGCCAGCAGCTTACGGGGGAGCTACGGGCAGTACTTC. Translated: CASSLRGSYGQYF.